The 32 T cell receptor beta chains presented below share a single source sample, sequenced in a study of T cell repertoires in cytomegalovirus infection. These receptors have no identified antigens. TCRdb analysed the reads with MiXCR anew, one entry per CDR3 protein. The profile covers under 95,000 distinct CDR3 sequences, with about half appearing a single time and 90% to 95% taken by the ten largest. This specimen was CD8+ T cells from cultured PBMCs, taken from culture after CMV antigen stimulation. Receptor source: a human donor in good health (CMV status not recorded). Some clones in this sample may be carry-over from other donors' samples.

This sequence joins TRBV7-8 and TRBJ1-6; 9 positions match TRBD1. After removal of 5 bases from V and 6 bases from J, the junction contained 5 bases not matched to a gene. Germline CDR1 is SGHVS and CDR2 is FQNEAQ. This CDR3 comprises 15 residues. The CDR3 DNA reads as TGTGCCAGCAGCCAAAAGACAGGGGGTAATTCACCCCTCCACTTT. As protein: CASSQKTGGNSPLHF.

The CDR3 loop is CASSLDLGYGYTF. The CDR3, as DNA: TGCGCCAGCAGTCTCGATCTGGGGTACGGCTACACCTTC. The V and J genes are TRBV5-1 and TRBJ1-2; D is unresolved. Germline values: CDR1 SGHRS, CDR2 YFSETQ. The V and J ends lost 5 bases and 8 bases respectively, with 16 bases between them. This CDR3 is 13 amino acids long.

The rearrangement uses TRBV7-2 and TRBJ2-3, with 8 bases aligning to TRBD1. CDR3 length: 14 amino acids. V was pared by 8 bases and J by 6 bases, with 10 bases of the junction left unmatched. CDR1 and CDR2 from the germline V gene are SGHTA and FQGNSA. The CDR3 is CASVRGRGLDTQYF. In nucleotides, the CDR3 is TGTGCCAGCGTCCGGGGCAGGGGGCTTGATACGCAGTATTTT.

A few counts support this clonotype. This chain links TRBV7-6 with TRBJ1-2, with TRBD1 matching over 10 bases. Germline V gives CDR1 SGHVS, CDR2 FNYEAQ. The junction had 3 bases not matched to a gene; V was cut back by 5 bases and J by 3 bases. This CDR3 region has 14 residues. CDR3 nucleotide sequence: TGTGCCAGCAGCCTAGGGACAGGGGACTATGGCTACACCTTC. It yields the protein CASSLGTGDYGYTF.

The chain links TRBV28 to TRBJ2-5; 10 bases match TRBD1. The CDR3 runs to 18 residues. V lost 2 bases, J lost 5 bases, and 14 bases stayed unmatched. CDR1 is MDHEN, CDR2 SYDVKM, per germline. Here the CDR3 reads CASSLGGTGQGIRETQYF. DNA of the CDR3: TGTGCCAGCAGTTTAGGGGGAACGGGACAGGGGATTCGGGAGACCCAGTACTTC.

The J gene is TRBJ2-7, the V gene TRBV27; 7 nucleotides line up with TRBD2. The CDR3 consists of 13 residues. Germline V gene sequence: CDR1 MNHEY, CDR2 SMNVEV (reference sequence). J gave up 6 bases and V 5 bases, and 7 bases lay outside the gene matches. The CDR3 sequence: CASSPPGRGEQYF. CDR3 nucleotide sequence: TGTGCCAGCAGTCCCCCGGGGAGGGGCGAGCAGTACTTC.

The J gene is TRBJ2-3, the V gene TRBV12-5; tentative D call: TRBD2 (5 bases). Germline V gene sequence: CDR1 LGHNT, CDR2 FRNRAP. CDR3 length equals 11 residues. V dropped 6 bases and J dropped 6 bases, with 7 bases sitting between them. This CDR3 reads CASGPGDTQYF. The DNA for the CDR3 is TGTGCTAGTGGCCCGGGGGATACGCAGTATTTT. Complete variable domain (other parts from reference TRBV12-5 and TRBJ2-3): DARVTQTPRHKVTEMGQEVTMRCQPILGHNTVFWYRQTMMQGLELLAYFRNRAPLDDSGMPKDRFSAEMPDATLATLKIQPSEPRDSAVYFCASGPGDTQYFGPGTRLTVL.

This clonotype occurred once. The chain employs TRBV28 and TRBJ2-1; D is undetermined. Per the germline V gene, CDR1 is MDHEN and CDR2 is SYDVKM. Trimming stripped 9 bases from V and 0 bases from J, with 9 bases between. The CDR3 extends over 13 amino acids. Here the CDR3 reads CASTMTSYNEQFF. CDR3 bases: TGTGCCAGTACGATGACCTCCTACAATGAGCAGTTCTTC. Supplemented by reference TRBV28 and TRBJ2-1, the full variable domain reads DVKVTQSSRYLVKRTGEKVFLECVQDMDHENMFWYRQDPGLGLRLIYFSYDVKMKEKGDIPEGYSVSREKKERFSLILESASTNQTSMYLCASTMTSYNEQFFGPGTRLTVL.

This chain connects TRBV7-9 to TRBJ2-2; D tentatively fits TRBD1 or TRBD2 (6 bases each). Germline lookup yields CDR1 SEHNR and CDR2 FQNEAQ (reference sequence). The CDR3 sequence is 18 residues long. The V and J ends lost 2 bases and 1 base respectively, with 17 bases between them. CDR3 amino acids: CASSLSGGHVKNTGELFF. In DNA, the CDR3 is TGTGCCAGCAGCTTATCCGGGGGACACGTTAAGAACACCGGGGAGCTGTTTTTT.

The gene calls are TRBV7-9 and TRBJ2-3; D uncertain. CDR1 is SEHNR, CDR2 FQNEAQ, per germline (reference sequence). The CDR3 spans 15 residues. The V gene lost 4 bases and the J gene lost 7 bases, with 18 bases spanning the gap. CDR3 amino acids: CASSSGAFESHTQYF. DNA for the CDR3: TGTGCCAGCAGCTCTGGCGCCTTTGAGTCTCATACGCAGTATTTT.

The chain is built from TRBV11-2 and TRBJ2-5; D might be TRBD2 (6 bases). The CDR3 is made up of 13 amino acids. Trimming took off 5 bases at V and 5 bases at J, with 12 bases between the two ends. Germline values: CDR1 SGHAT, CDR2 FQNNGV. CDR3 DNA: TGTGCCAGCAGCCCCTCAGGGAGGGAGACCCAGTACTTC. Residues: CASSPSGRETQYF.

This clonotype was found once. The chain employs TRBV12-5 and TRBJ1-2, with TRBD1 identical over 8 bases. V lost 0 bases, J lost 3 bases, and 3 bases stayed unmatched. From germline, CDR1 is LGHNT and CDR2 FRNRAP. CDR3 length: 15 amino acids. The CDR3 nucleotides are TGTGCTAGTGGTTTGGTAACAGGGGGGGACTATGGCTACACCTTC. This codes for CASGLVTGGDYGYTF.

This clonotype turned up a few times. This sequence joins TRBV14 and TRBJ1-3; no firm D call. Per germline, CDR1 SGHDN and CDR2 FVKESK. The CDR3 has 15 amino acids. V was clipped by 1 base and J by 4 bases, with 11 bases between them. The CDR3, as DNA: TGTGCCAGCAGCCAAGGGGCAGGCCCCGGAAACACCATATATTTT. Amino acid sequence: CASSQGAGPGNTIYF.

This chain uses TRBV5-1 with TRBJ2-7, with 8 positions matching TRBD1. Unmatched junction bases numbered 14, after V lost 4 bases and J lost 2 bases. The CDR3 runs to 17 residues. Looked up from germline, CDR1 is SGHRS and CDR2 is YFSETQ. CDR3 in amino acids: CASSSGQGSTNTYEQYF. CDR3 nucleotide sequence: TGCGCCAGCAGCAGCGGACAGGGCTCCACCAATACCTACGAGCAGTACTTC.

This chain links TRBV11-2 with TRBJ1-1; D is possibly TRBD1 (5 bases). The CDR3 contains 14 residues. Trimming removed 4 bases at V and 8 bases at J, with 17 bases between. CDR1 is SGHAT and CDR2 is FQNNGV in the germline V gene. The CDR3 DNA reads as TGTGCCAGCAGCTCATCCGGGACCGCCGGGGAAGCTTTCTTT. Amino acids: CASSSSGTAGEAFF.

This rearrangement joins TRBV15 to TRBJ1-4; no clear D. V lost 0 bases to trimming and J lost 8 bases, with 16 bases between them. Germline-derived CDR1 and CDR2 are LNHNV and YYDKDF (reference sequence). The CDR3 contains 16 residues. This CDR3 is CATSRDYSALGEKLFF. DNA of the CDR3: TGTGCCACCAGCAGAGATTATTCGGCTTTAGGGGAAAAACTGTTTTTT.

The sample holds a few counts of this clonotype. The chain couples TRBV28 to TRBJ2-2, with TRBD2 matching over 11 bases. The CDR3 runs to 19 residues. CDR1 and CDR2 (germline): MDHEN, SYDVKM. V lost 4 bases to trimming and J lost 1 base; unmatched junction nucleotides: 11. CDR3 residues: CASSWLVLAGEMNTGELFF. The CDR3, as DNA: TGTGCCAGCAGTTGGCTAGTACTAGCGGGAGAAATGAACACCGGGGAGCTGTTTTTT. Using reference TRBV28 and TRBJ2-2 for the parts outside the CDR3, the full variable domain is DVKVTQSSRYLVKRTGEKVFLECVQDMDHENMFWYRQDPGLGLRLIYFSYDVKMKEKGDIPEGYSVSREKKERFSLILESASTNQTSMYLCASSWLVLAGEMNTGELFFGEGSRLTVL.

In the case of this clonotype: A much larger clonotype is one base distant, so this may be a read error. The chain uses TRBV7-9 and TRBJ2-4; D gene ambiguous. V dropped 5 bases and J dropped 0 bases, with 20 bases sitting between them. CDR1 is SEHNR and CDR2 is FQNEAQ in the germline V gene (reference sequence). This CDR3 has 18 amino acids. CDR3 region: CASSRLSVHKGAKNIQYF. The DNA of the CDR3 is TGTGCCAGCAGCCGCTTGTCAGTTCATAAGGGAGCCAAAAACATTCAGTACTTC. Variable domain in full (rest from reference TRBV7-9 and TRBJ2-4): DTGVSQNPRHKITKRGQNVTFRCDPISEHNRLYWYRQTLGQGPEFLTYFQNEAQLEKSRLLSDRFSAERPKGSFSTLEIQRTEQGDSAMYLCASSRLSVHKGAKNIQYFGAGTRLSVL.

This clonotype was detected a few times. This rearrangement joins TRBV20-1 to TRBJ1-1; 7 nucleotides match TRBD1. The trim removed 6 bases at V and 7 bases at J, leaving 8 bases unmatched. Germline CDR1 reads DFQATT; CDR2 reads SNEGSKA (reference sequence). This CDR3 is built from 12 residues. CDR3 amino acids: CSATTGEVEAFF. The CDR3 DNA is TGCAGTGCAACAACAGGGGAGGTTGAAGCTTTCTTT.

The rearrangement links TRBV27 to TRBJ2-5; D may correspond to TRBD1 or TRBD2 (5 bases each). CDR1 is MNHEY and CDR2 is SMNVEV in the germline V gene (reference sequence). This CDR3 has 15 amino acids. The V and J ends lost 2 bases and 5 bases respectively, with 15 bases between them. The CDR3 loop is CASSLGTQGEETQYF. DNA for the CDR3: TGTGCCAGCAGTTTAGGGACGCAGGGTGAGGAGACCCAGTACTTC.

V usage is TRBV27 and J usage is TRBJ2-1; maybe TRBD2 (7 bases). This CDR3 comprises 15 residues. V shed 2 bases and J shed 3 bases, with 11 bases lying between them. Per the germline V gene, CDR1 is MNHEY and CDR2 is SMNVEV (reference sequence). For the CDR3, the DNA is TGTGCCAGCAGTTTAAGGGGGGGCCGCTACAATGAGCAGTTCTTC. As protein: CASSLRGGRYNEQFF.

This clonotype has at least ten counts. This sequence joins TRBV7-8 and TRBJ1-1; no reliable D call. Trimming stripped 0 bases from V and 1 base from J, with 15 bases between. The CDR3 covers 17 residues. The germline gives CDR1 SGHVS, CDR2 FQNEAQ. CDR3: CASSLAYISTENTEAFF. DNA of the CDR3: TGTGCCAGCAGCTTAGCATATATTTCGACGGAGAACACTGAAGCTTTCTTT.

A few counts support this clonotype. This chain connects TRBV28 to TRBJ2-7; no firm D call. The CDR3 runs 11 residues. CDR1 is MDHEN and CDR2 is SYDVKM in the germline V gene. The germline V and J ends were trimmed by 5 bases and 3 bases, with 5 bases remaining between them. CDR3 in amino acids: CASSRNYEQYF. CDR3 DNA: TGTGCCAGCAGTCGCAACTACGAGCAGTACTTC.

The chain combines TRBV7-6 with TRBJ2-1; D is undetermined. CDR1 SGHVS and CDR2 FNYEAQ come from the germline V gene. There are 14 residues in the CDR3. V was shortened by 4 bases and J by 3 bases, with 10 bases between the two germline ends. Here the CDR3 DNA reads TGTGCCAGCAGCTACGACGACTTCTACAATGAGCAGTTCTTC. As protein: CASSYDDFYNEQFF.

CDR3 region: CASSVLSDNTDTQYF. In DNA, the CDR3 is TGTGCCAGCAGCGTACTTAGCGATAACACAGATACGCAGTATTTT. This rearrangement joins TRBV9 to TRBJ2-3; maybe TRBD2 (5 bases). Germline assignment: CDR1 SGDLS and CDR2 YYNGEE. V lost 1 base and J lost 2, with 11 bases in between. This CDR3 contains 15 residues.

In this sample, this clonotype turned up a few times. The chain uses TRBV7-4 and TRBJ2-1; D not resolved. In germline, CDR1 is SGHVT, CDR2 SQSDAQ. The CDR3 is made up of 12 amino acids. Trimming stripped 5 bases from V and 7 bases from J, with 9 bases between. DNA of the CDR3: TGTGCCAGCAGCCGACCAAAGAATGAGCAGTTCTTC. The encoded protein is CASSRPKNEQFF.

This clonotype was counted between two and nine times. The chain joins TRBV11-1 to TRBJ2-1; D uncertain. Trimming removed 4 bases at V and 7 bases at J, with 14 bases between. Germline CDR1 reads SGHAT; CDR2 reads FQDESV (reference sequence). The CDR3 is 14 amino acids. CDR3 nucleotide sequence: TGTGCCAGCAGCTCCTTCCGGGCCGAAAATGAGCAGTTCTTC. It specifies CASSSFRAENEQFF.

The table lists this clonotype with many counts. J is TRBJ1-1 and V is TRBV7-2; 9 bases match TRBD1. The CDR3 has 15 amino acids. Germline CDR1 and CDR2: SGHTA and FQGNSA. The junction had 5 bases not matched to a gene; V was cut back by 3 bases and J by 3 bases. CDR3 sequence reads: CASSFRGTGYTEAFF. In nucleotides, the CDR3 is TGTGCCAGCAGCTTTAGGGGGACAGGGTACACTGAAGCTTTCTTT.

This clonotype was detected a few times. The chain is built from TRBV27 and TRBJ1-6; TRBD1 is a possible D gene (6 bases). Germline CDR1 reads MNHEY; CDR2 reads SMNVEV (reference sequence). CDR3 length: 14 amino acids. V was cut by 2 bases and J by 10 bases, with 12 bases left in between. The DNA of the CDR3 is TGTGCCAGCAGTTTAACAGGGATCGGGTCACCCCTCCACTTT. Protein: CASSLTGIGSPLHF.

As concerns this clonotype: This may come from a read error, since a much larger clone is one base off. The J gene is TRBJ2-1, the V gene TRBV7-3, with D tentatively TRBD1 (5 bases). The CDR3 spans 14 residues. Looked up from germline, CDR1 is SGHTA and CDR2 is FQGTGA. The CDR3 reads CASSPGRGNNGQFF. CDR3 coding DNA: TGTGCCAGCAGCCCCGGAAGGGGCAACAATGGGCAGTTCTTC.

In its sample, this clonotype was seen a few times. The CDR3, as DNA: TGTGCCAGCAGTGGGGCGTGGGGGGCGACCAATGAGCAGTTCTTC. This codes for CASSGAWGATNEQFF. The chain uses TRBV5-4 and TRBJ2-1; D tentatively fits TRBD1 or TRBD2 (6 bases each). The V end lost 5 bases, the J end lost 6 bases, and 18 bases lay between the germline ends. Per germline, CDR1 SGHNT and CDR2 YYREEE (reference sequence). This CDR3 contains 15 residues.

The chain employs TRBV27 and TRBJ1-3; D may be TRBD1 (5 bases). V was shortened by 4 bases and J by 7 bases, with 14 bases between the two germline ends. This CDR3 region has 14 residues. Germline CDR1 is MNHEY and CDR2 is SMNVEV (reference sequence). The CDR3 DNA is TGTGCCAGCAGTTCGGTCAGGGAAGGCAACACCATATATTTT. Its translation is CASSSVREGNTIYF.